This TCR beta chain was obtained from a study of shared clonotypes between healthy human individuals. Study findings and constraints: Since donors were few, the genetic and exposure-history diversity represented was limited. Tissues were not sampled, only blood, and their repertoires likely differ.

The CDR3 sequence is 15 residues long. From germline, CDR1 is SGDLS and CDR2 YYNGEE. Trimming left V 4 bases short and J 7 bases short, with 18 bases between. Of note for this clone: The antigen is undetermined.

Sequencing was at deep level. Input per replicate PCR of unsorted PBMC was roughly 300 ng DNA, corresponding to tens of thousands of T cell genomes. This table comes from immunoSEQ multiplex PCR, and its TCRdb copy is limited to in-frame clones, with some not included. In the table there are 450,000 to 550,000 clones, approximately 85% of which are singletons. This sequence originates from a woman aged 40 to 49 in good health. Some clones in this sample may be carry-over from other donors' samples. The chain is built from TRBV9 and TRBJ2-1, with D tentatively TRBD2 (6 bases). Sequenced: PBMCs. The CDR3 nucleotides read TGTGCCAGCAGCTTCCGGGAGTCGACCCGGAATGAGCAGTTCTTC. The encoded protein is CASSFRESTRNEQFF.